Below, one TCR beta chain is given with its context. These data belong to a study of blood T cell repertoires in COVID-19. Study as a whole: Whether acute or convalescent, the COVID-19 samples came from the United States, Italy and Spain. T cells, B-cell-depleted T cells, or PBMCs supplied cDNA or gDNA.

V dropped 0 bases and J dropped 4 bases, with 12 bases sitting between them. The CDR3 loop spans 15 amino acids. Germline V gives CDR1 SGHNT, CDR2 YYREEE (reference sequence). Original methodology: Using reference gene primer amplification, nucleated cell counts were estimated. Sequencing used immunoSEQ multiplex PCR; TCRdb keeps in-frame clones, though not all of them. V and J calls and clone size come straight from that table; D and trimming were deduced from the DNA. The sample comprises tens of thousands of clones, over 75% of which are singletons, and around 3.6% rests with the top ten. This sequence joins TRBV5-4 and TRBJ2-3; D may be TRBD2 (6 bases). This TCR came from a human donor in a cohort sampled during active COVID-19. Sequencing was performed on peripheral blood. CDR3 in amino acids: CASSLAAGRPDTQYF. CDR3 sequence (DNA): TGTGCCAGCAGCTTGGCGGCAGGGAGGCCAGATACGCAGTATTTT.